The 14 T cell receptor beta chains in this list originate from one sample, sequenced in a study of identical twins. TCRdb fed the 5' RACE reads into MiXCR, producing one record per CDR3 protein. This sample has 1.5 million or so distinct CDR3 sequences, with roughly a third found just once. Sequences were obtained from cord blood. Every receptor here comes from a newborn girl in good health.

This clonotype was seen only a few times. V usage is TRBV29-1 and J usage is TRBJ2-3; 8 bases agree with TRBD2. This CDR3 region has 14 residues. V dropped 4 bases and J dropped 0; count of bases not matched to a gene: 3. Germline V gene lookup returns CDR1 SQVTM and CDR2 ANQGSEA. CDR3 in DNA: TGCAGCGTTGCGGGACTAGGGAGCACAGATACGCAGTATTTT. Translation gives CSVAGLGSTDTQYF.

The table lists this clonotype with many counts. This chain uses TRBV4-1 with TRBJ2-1; 11 bases match TRBD2. The CDR3 spans 17 residues. Germline-derived CDR1 and CDR2 are MGHRA and YSYEKL. Trimming took 1 base from V and 3 from J; bases not matched to a gene: 5. The DNA of the CDR3 is TGCGCCAGCAGCCAAGCTAGCGGGGGGCACGTCTACAATGAGCAGTTCTTC. This gives the protein CASSQASGGHVYNEQFF.

The V call is TRBV27, the J call TRBJ2-3, with D possibly being TRBD1 (6 bases). The CDR3 totals 16 residues. V was shortened by 5 bases and J by 1 base, with 16 bases between the two germline ends. Germline CDR1 MNHEY, CDR2 SMNVEV (reference sequence). This CDR3 reads CASSLTGAGGTDTQYF. CDR3 in DNA: TGTGCCAGCAGTCTTACAGGCGCAGGGGGCACAGATACGCAGTATTTT.

There are a few counts of this clonotype. The chain couples TRBV27 to TRBJ2-1; no definite D call. Germline CDR1 MNHEY, CDR2 SMNVEV (reference sequence). This CDR3 region has 14 residues. The germline V and J ends were trimmed by 0 bases and 6 bases, with 9 bases remaining between them. The CDR3 is CASSLSRHTNEQFF. CDR3 coding DNA: TGTGCCAGCAGTTTATCGCGACATACCAATGAGCAGTTCTTC.

The genes are TRBV12-3 or TRBV12-4 and TRBJ2-1; unclear D gene. The end of the DNA is better explained by TRBJ2-7, so the J call may be wrong. The CDR3 spans 15 residues. The CDR3 nucleotides are TGTGCCAGCAGTTTAGTGTGGACCACATACAATGAGCAGTACTTC. Translation gives CASSLVWTTYNEQYF.

The chain joins TRBV4-1 to TRBJ1-2; D not resolved. V lost 4 bases, J lost 0 bases, and 12 bases lay in between. Germline loops: CDR1 MGHRA, CDR2 YSYEKL. The CDR3 consists of 15 residues. CDR3 nucleotide sequence: TGCGCCAGCAGCCCCCTGGGGATTACTAACTATGGCTACACCTTC. Its protein product is CASSPLGITNYGYTF.

This clonotype was picked up a small number of times. The chain joins TRBV29-1 to TRBJ2-3; D is uncertain. Germline loops: CDR1 SQVTM, CDR2 ANQGSEA. The CDR3 has 15 residues. Deletions cut 3 bases from V and 3 bases from J, with 16 bases between. The CDR3 spells CSVDGAALGTDTQYF. The CDR3 nucleotides are TGCAGCGTTGATGGAGCAGCGCTGGGGACAGATACGCAGTATTTT.

V is TRBV4-1 and J is TRBJ2-3, with D unclear. Between the trimmed V and J ends, which lost 6 bases and 5 bases, there was a span of 9 bases. The CDR3 length is 12 residues. CDR1 and CDR2 (germline): MGHRA, YSYEKL. The chain's CDR3 is CASRAFGDTQYF. In nucleotides, the CDR3 is TGCGCCAGCAGGGCTTTTGGAGATACGCAGTATTTT.

The V and J genes are TRBV3-1 and TRBJ1-2, with unresolved D. Germline assignment: CDR1 LGHDT and CDR2 YNNKEL (reference sequence). V was trimmed by 1 base and J by 4 bases, leaving 10 bases between them. The CDR3 runs to 14 residues. CDR3 sequence: CASSQVDVAYGYTF. The CDR3 coding sequence is TGTGCCAGCAGCCAAGTCGACGTAGCCTATGGCTACACCTTC. Based on the CDR3 plus reference TRBV3-1 and TRBJ1-2, the full variable domain is DTAVSQTPKYLVTQMGNDKSIKCEQNLGHDTMYWYKQDSKKFLKIMFSYNNKELIINETVPNRFSPKSPDKAHLNLHINSLELGDSAVYFCASSQVDVAYGYTFGSGTRLTVV.

The chain links TRBV28 to TRBJ1-5; a weak D match, TRBD1 (6 bases). The germline V and J ends were trimmed by 6 bases and 2 bases, with 17 bases remaining between them. CDR1 is MDHEN and CDR2 is SYDVKM in the germline V gene. There are 16 residues in the CDR3. The chain's CDR3 is CASSSQGLGGNQPQHF. CDR3 sequence (DNA): TGTGCCAGCAGCTCTCAGGGGCTCGGAGGCAATCAGCCCCAGCATTTT.

This clonotype was observed a handful of times. The gene calls are TRBV11-2 and TRBJ2-7; D not certain. The CDR3 consists of 16 residues. The ends were cut back, 1 base at V and 0 bases at J, with 13 bases in the middle. Germline CDR1 and CDR2: SGHAT and FQNNGV. Here the CDR3 DNA reads TGTGCCAGCAGCTTAGGGGGTTCGCAGGTCTCCTACGAGCAGTACTTC. This gives the protein CASSLGGSQVSYEQYF.

This clonotype showed up just a few times. The rearrangement joins TRBV7-8 to TRBJ2-1; 9 bases align to TRBD2. The junction had 7 bases not matched to a gene; V was cut back by 0 bases and J by 7 bases. Germline assignment: CDR1 SGHVS and CDR2 FQNEAQ. The CDR3 extends over 16 amino acids. CDR3 amino acids: CASSLASRLAVNEQFF. The CDR3, as DNA: TGTGCCAGCAGCTTAGCGTCGCGACTAGCGGTTAATGAGCAGTTCTTC.

This chain links TRBV27 with TRBJ1-1, with a weak D call TRBD1 (5 bases). Germline-derived CDR1 and CDR2 are MNHEY and SMNVEV (reference sequence). Trimming left V 5 bases short and J 4 bases short, with 11 bases between. The CDR3 has 13 amino acids. CDR3 loop: CASSRGMGTEAFF. The CDR3 bases are TGTGCCAGCAGTAGGGGAATGGGCACTGAAGCTTTCTTT.

This clonotype was observed a handful of times. CDR3 region: CASSQLSGGLQETQYF. Here the CDR3 DNA reads TGTGCCAGCAGTCAACTTAGCGGGGGGCTCCAAGAGACCCAGTACTTC. The genes are TRBV27 and TRBJ2-5; 10 nucleotides line up with TRBD2. Germline CDR1 is MNHEY and CDR2 is SMNVEV (reference sequence). The CDR3 totals 16 residues. Losses at the gene ends were 5 bases for V and 1 base for J; bases not matched to a gene: 7.